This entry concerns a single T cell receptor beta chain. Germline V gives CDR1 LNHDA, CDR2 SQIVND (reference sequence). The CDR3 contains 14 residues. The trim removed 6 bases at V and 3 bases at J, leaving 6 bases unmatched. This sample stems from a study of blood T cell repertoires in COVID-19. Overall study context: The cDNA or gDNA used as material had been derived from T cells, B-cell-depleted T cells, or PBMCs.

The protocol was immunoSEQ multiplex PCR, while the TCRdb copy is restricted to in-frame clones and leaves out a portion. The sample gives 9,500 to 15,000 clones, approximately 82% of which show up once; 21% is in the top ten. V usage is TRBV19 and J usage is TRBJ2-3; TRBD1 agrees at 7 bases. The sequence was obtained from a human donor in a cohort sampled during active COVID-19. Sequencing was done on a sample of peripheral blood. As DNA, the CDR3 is TGTGCCAGTAGGCGGACAGGAAGTACAGATACGCAGTATTTT. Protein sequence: CASRRTGSTDTQYF.